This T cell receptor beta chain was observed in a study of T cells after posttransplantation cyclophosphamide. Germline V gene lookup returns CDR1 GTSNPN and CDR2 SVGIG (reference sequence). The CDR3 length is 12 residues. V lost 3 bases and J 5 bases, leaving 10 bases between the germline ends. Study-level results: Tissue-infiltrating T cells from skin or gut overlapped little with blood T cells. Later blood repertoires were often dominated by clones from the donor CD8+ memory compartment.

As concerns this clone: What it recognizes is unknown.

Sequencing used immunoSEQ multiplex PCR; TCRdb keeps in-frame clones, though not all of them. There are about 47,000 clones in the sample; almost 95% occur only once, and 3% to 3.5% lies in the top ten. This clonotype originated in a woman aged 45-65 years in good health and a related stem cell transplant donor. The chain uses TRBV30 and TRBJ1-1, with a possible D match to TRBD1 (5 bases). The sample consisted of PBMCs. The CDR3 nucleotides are TGTGCCTGGAGCCCCGGGGGGACTGAAGCTTTCTTT. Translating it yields CAWSPGGTEAFF. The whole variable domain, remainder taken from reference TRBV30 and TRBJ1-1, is SQTIHQWPATLVQPVGSPLSLECTVEGTSNPNLYWYRQAAGRGLQLLFYSVGIGQISSEVPQNLSASRPQDRQFILSSKKLLLSDSGFYLCAWSPGGTEAFFGQGTRLTVV.